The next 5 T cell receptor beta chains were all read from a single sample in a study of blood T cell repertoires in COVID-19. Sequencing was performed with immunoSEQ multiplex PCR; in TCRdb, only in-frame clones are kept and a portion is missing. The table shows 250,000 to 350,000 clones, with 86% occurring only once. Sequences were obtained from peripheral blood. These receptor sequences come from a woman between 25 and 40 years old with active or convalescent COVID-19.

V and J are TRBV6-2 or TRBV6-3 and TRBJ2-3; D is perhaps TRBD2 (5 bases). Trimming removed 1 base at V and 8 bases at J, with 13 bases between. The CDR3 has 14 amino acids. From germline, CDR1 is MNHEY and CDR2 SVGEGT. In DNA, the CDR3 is TGTGCCAGCAGTTACTTGGGCGGGCTAGGTACGCAGTATTTT. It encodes CASSYLGGLGTQYF.

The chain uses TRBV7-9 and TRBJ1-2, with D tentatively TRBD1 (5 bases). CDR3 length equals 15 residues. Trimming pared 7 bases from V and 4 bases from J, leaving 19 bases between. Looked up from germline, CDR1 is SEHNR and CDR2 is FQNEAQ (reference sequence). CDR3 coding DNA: TGTGCCAGCACCCCCCTCGGCACAGGAAGCTATGGCTACACCTTC. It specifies CASTPLGTGSYGYTF.

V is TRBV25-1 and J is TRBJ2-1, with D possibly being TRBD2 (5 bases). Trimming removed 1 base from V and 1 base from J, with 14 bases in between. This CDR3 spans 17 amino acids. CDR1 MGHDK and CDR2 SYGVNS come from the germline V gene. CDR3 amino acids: CASSESRERRSYNEQFF. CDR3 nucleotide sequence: TGTGCCAGCAGTGAATCCCGCGAGAGGAGGTCCTACAATGAGCAGTTCTTC.

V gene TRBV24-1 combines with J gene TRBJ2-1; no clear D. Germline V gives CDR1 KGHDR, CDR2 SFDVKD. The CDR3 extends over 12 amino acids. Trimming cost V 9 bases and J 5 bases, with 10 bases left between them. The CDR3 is CATGDLDNEQFF. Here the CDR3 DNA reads TGTGCCACCGGCGACTTGGACAATGAGCAGTTCTTC.

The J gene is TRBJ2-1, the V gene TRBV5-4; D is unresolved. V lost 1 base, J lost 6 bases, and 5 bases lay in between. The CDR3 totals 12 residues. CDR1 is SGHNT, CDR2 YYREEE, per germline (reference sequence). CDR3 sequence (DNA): TGTGCCAGCAGCTTGACGGGCAATGAGCAGTTCTTC. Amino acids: CASSLTGNEQFF.